A selection of T cell receptor beta chains follows, all from one sample in a study of blood T cell repertoires in COVID-19. Clones were read by immunoSEQ multiplex PCR, and TCRdb kept only the in-frame ones, dropping some. The sample records 160,000 or so clones, more than 75% being singletons. The sequenced material came from peripheral blood. Receptor source: a woman aged 50 to 60 with COVID-19, enrolled during active disease. The CDR3 runs from the conserved cysteine through the conserved F or W. A D gene is named only where the DNA matches it firmly. Some rows mark clone size as missing; the rest say once, few, many or name a class of expanded clone.

. TRBJ2-5 TRBV10-3 few TGTGCCATCAGTGCCGAGGAAGAGACCCAGTACTTC CAISAEEETQYF
. TRBJ2-3 TRBV18 . TGTGCCAGCTCCCAGGACAGACGCACAGATACGCAGTATTTT CASSQDRRTDTQYF
. TRBJ2-2 TRBV2 . TGTGCCAGCAGTGAAGGCGGAAACACCGGGGAGCTGTTTTTT CASSEGGNTGELFF
. TRBJ1-4 TRBV4-1 once TGCGCCAGCAGCCAGCCCTTTTTTGACACAGCAACTAATGAAAAACTGTTTTTT CASSQPFFDTATNEKLFF
. TRBJ2-2 TRBV5-1 . TGCGCCAGCAGCTTGGGAGGAGGGGCAGATAACACCGGGGAGCTGTTTTTT CASSLGGGADNTGELFF
. TRBJ1-2 TRBV5-1 . TGCGCCAGCAGCTTGGGGGACATCGGTAACTATGGCTACACCTTC CASSLGDIGNYGYTF
TRBD2 TRBJ2-1 TRBV10-3 . TGTGCCATCAGTACTAGCGGAGAAAACAATGAGCAGTTCTTC CAISTSGENNEQFF
. TRBJ1-1 TRBV6-5 . TGTGCCAGCAGTTACTCCCAGGGATACACTGAAGCTTTCTTT CASSYSQGYTEAFF
. TRBJ2-1 TRBV28 . TGTGCCAGCAGTTTGGAAGGGGCATCCTACAATGAGCAGTTCTTC CASSLEGASYNEQFF
TRBD1 TRBJ1-3 TRBV4-3 . TGCGCCAGCAGCCCACAGACAGGGGCTGGAAACACCATATATTTT CASSPQTGAGNTIYF
TRBD1 TRBJ2-3 TRBV7-7 . TGTGCCAGCAGCTTGGGGGTGGACAGGGCATCAGATACGCAGTATTTT CASSLGVDRASDTQYF
. TRBJ2-7 TRBV27 . TGTGCCAGCAGTTTAGGCCATCAGGGAATGACCTACGAGCAGTACTTC CASSLGHQGMTYEQYF
. TRBJ1-2 TRBV5-1 few TGCGCCAGCAGCTCCGCAGGGGCGTACTATGGCTACACCTTC CASSSAGAYYGYTF
. TRBJ1-2 TRBV5-6 once TGTGCCAGCAGCGCCTGGACTTGGAATAGTGGCTACACCTTC CASSAWTWNSGYTF
TRBD1 TRBJ2-2 TRBV2 . TGTGCCAGCAGTCCCGGACAGGGGGTCACCGGGGAGCTGTTTTTT CASSPGQGVTGELFF
TRBD2 TRBJ2-1 TRBV6-2/TRBV6-3 . TGTGCCAGCAGTTACGTCCCGGGGGGACTCTACAATGAGCAGTTCTTC CASSYVPGGLYNEQFF
TRBD1 TRBJ2-7 TRBV11-3 . TGTGCCAGCAGCTTAGATTTGGGGACAGGGGTCCACGAGCAGTACTTC CASSLDLGTGVHEQYF
. TRBJ1-1 TRBV9 . TGTGCCAGCAGCGTAGCGGCGGGACTGAACACTGAAGCTTTCTTT CASSVAAGLNTEAFF
TRBD1 TRBJ2-2 TRBV18 . TGTGCCAGCTCACCAACTACGACAGGGGGCTCCGGGGAGCTGTTTTTT CASSPTTTGGSGELFF
TRBD2 TRBJ2-7 TRBV2 . TGTGCCAGCAGTGGGCTAGCGGGGGGAAACTCCTACGAGCAGTACTTC CASSGLAGGNSYEQYF
. TRBJ2-7 TRBV6-5 . TGTGCCAGCAACCAGGGGACGGTCTACGAGCAGTACTTC CASNQGTVYEQYF
TRBD1 TRBJ1-5 TRBV6-7 . TGTGCCAGCAGTTCGGGACAGGGCCTTTATAGCAATCAGCCCCAGCATTTT CASSSGQGLYSNQPQHF
. TRBJ1-3 TRBV28 . TGTGCCAGTGACAAAGGCACAGGCTCTGGAAACACCATATATTTT CASDKGTGSGNTIYF
. TRBJ1-5 TRBV6-5 . TGTGCCAGCAGTTACTCGTCAGGGGATCAGCCCCAGCATTTT CASSYSSGDQPQHF
. TRBJ1-2 TRBV11-1 . TGTGCCAGCAGCGGGGGGGATCCCATTGGCTACACCTTC CASSGGDPIGYTF
TRBD2 TRBJ2-1 TRBV3-1/TRBV3-2 . TGTGCCAGCAGCCAAGGGGGACTAGCCAATGAGCAGTTCTTC CASSQGGLANEQFF
TRBD1 TRBJ2-7 TRBV4-2 . TGTGCCAGCAGCCAAGCGGCAGGGGGTGGGACCTACGAGCAGTACTTC CASSQAAGGGTYEQYF
. TRBJ1-5 TRBV6-5 . TGTGCCGGCTCTACAGGGCCGGGCCAGCCCCAGCATTTT CAGSTGPGQPQHF
. TRBJ2-3 TRBV7-3 once TGTGCCAGCAGCTTGAGGACTGAAACCACAGATACGCAGTATTTT CASSLRTETTDTQYF
. TRBJ1-5 TRBV28 . TGTGCCAGCAGTCTGAACAGGGATCATCAGCCCCAGCATTTT CASSLNRDHQPQHF
. TRBJ1-1 TRBV4-1 . TGCGCCAGCAGTATAACAGGGCCCTTGGCTGAAGCTTTCTTT CASSITGPLAEAFF
. TRBJ1-5 TRBV12-3/TRBV12-4 . TGTGCCAGCAGACCCGAAAGCCAGCCCCAGCATTTT CASRPESQPQHF
. TRBJ2-1 TRBV2 few TGTGCCAGCAGTGAAGCCTCGGGACTCTACAATGAGCAGTTCTTC CASSEASGLYNEQFF
. TRBJ2-2 TRBV4-1 . TGCGCCAGCAGCTGGGCTAACACCGGGGAGCTGTTTTTT CASSWANTGELFF
TRBD2 TRBJ2-3 TRBV5-1 . TGCGCCAGCAGCCCGGCGGGGGGGACTAGCACAGATACGCAGTATTTT CASSPAGGTSTDTQYF
. TRBJ1-1 TRBV3-1/TRBV3-2 . TGTGCCAGCAGGGGAGCAGGCACTGAAGCTTTCTTT CASRGAGTEAFF
TRBD1 TRBJ1-6 TRBV28 . TGTGCCAGCAGTACCGGGACAGGTCCCAGCTCCTATAATTCACCCCTCCACTTT CASSTGTGPSSYNSPLHF